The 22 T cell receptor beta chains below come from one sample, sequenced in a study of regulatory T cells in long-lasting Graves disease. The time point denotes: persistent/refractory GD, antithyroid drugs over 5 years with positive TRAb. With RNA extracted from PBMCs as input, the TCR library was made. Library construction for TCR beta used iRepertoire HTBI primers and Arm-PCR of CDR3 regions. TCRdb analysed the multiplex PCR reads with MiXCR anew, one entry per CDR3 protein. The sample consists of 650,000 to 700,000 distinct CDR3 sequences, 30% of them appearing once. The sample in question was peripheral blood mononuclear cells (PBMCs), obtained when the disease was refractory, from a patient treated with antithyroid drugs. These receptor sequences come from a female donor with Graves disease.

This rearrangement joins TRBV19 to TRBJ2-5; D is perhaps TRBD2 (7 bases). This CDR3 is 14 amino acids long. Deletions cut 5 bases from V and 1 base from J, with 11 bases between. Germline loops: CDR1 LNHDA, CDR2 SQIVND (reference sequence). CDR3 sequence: CASSSGGLQETQYF. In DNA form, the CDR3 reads TGTGCCAGTAGTTCGGGGGGCCTCCAAGAGACCCAGTACTTC.

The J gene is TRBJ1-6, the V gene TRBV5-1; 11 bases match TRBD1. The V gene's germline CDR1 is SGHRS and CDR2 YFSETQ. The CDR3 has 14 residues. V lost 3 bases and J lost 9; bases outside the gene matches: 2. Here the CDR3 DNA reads TGCGCCAGCAGCTCCGGGACAGGGGGTTCACCCCTCCACTTT. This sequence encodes CASSSGTGGSPLHF.

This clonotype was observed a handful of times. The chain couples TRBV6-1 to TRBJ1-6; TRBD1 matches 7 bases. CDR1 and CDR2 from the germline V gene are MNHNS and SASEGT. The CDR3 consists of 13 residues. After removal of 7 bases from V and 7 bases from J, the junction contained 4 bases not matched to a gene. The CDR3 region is CASIPGGNSPLHF. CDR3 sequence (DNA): TGTGCCAGCATCCCAGGGGGGAATTCACCCCTCCACTTT.

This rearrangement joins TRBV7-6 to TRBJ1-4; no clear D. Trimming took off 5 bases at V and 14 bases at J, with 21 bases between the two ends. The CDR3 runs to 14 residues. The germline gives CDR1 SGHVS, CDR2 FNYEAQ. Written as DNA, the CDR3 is TGTGCCAGCAGCCCCCAAGGACCCGGGAATGGGCTGTTTTTT. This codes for CASSPQGPGNGLFF.

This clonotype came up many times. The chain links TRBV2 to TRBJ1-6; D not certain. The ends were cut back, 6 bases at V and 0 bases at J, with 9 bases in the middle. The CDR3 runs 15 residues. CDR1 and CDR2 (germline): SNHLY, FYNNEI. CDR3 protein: CASRKGSSYNSPLHF. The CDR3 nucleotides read TGTGCCAGCAGGAAAGGGAGCTCCTATAATTCACCCCTCCACTTT.

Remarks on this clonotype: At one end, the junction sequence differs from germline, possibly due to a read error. The CDR3 region has the DNA TGCGCCAACAGCTTGGGTCAGCGACCTAACTATGGCTACACCTTC. Its protein is CANSLGQRPNYGYTF. The chain employs TRBV5-1 and TRBJ1-2; D uncertain. This CDR3 has 15 residues. Germline loops: CDR1 SGHRS, CDR2 YFSETQ. Using reference TRBV5-1 and TRBJ1-2 for the parts outside the CDR3, the full variable domain is KAGVTQTPRYLIKTRGQQVTLSCSPISGHRSVSWYQQTPGQGLQFLFEYFSETQRNKGNFPGRFSGRQFSNSRSEMNVSTLELGDSALYLCANSLGQRPNYGYTFGSGTRLTVV.

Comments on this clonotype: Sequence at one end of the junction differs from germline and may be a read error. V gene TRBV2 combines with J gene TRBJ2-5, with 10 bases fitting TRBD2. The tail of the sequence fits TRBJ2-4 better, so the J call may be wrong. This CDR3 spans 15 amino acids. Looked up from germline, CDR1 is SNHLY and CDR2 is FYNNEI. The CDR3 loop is CASSIAGGAKDIQYF. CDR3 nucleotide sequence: TGTGCCAGCAGTATAGCGGGAGGTGCCAAAGACATTCAGTACTTC.

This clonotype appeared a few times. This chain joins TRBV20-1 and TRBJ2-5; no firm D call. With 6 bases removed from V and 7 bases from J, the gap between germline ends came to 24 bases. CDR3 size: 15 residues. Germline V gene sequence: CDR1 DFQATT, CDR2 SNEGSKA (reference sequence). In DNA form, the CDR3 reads TGCAGTGCGAATAATATGGCCTCTCCACTTGCGACCCAGTACTTC. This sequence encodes CSANNMASPLATQYF.

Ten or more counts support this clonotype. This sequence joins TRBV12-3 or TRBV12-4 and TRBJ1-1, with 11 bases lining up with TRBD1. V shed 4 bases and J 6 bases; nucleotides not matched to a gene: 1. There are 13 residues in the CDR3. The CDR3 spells CASSSGQGAEAFF. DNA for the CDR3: TGTGCCAGCAGTTCGGGACAGGGGGCTGAAGCTTTCTTT.

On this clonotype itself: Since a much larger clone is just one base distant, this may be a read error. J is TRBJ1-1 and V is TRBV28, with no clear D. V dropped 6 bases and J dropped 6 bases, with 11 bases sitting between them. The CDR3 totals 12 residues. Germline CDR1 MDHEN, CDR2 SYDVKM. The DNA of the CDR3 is TGTGCCAGCAGGACAATCAACGCTGAAGCTTTCTTT. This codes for CASRTINAEAFF.

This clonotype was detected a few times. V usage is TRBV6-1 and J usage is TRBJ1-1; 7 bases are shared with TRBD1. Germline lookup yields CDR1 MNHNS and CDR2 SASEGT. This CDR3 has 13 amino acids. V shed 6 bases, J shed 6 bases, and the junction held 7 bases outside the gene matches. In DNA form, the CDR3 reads TGTGCCAGCAGCCCTAGGGGGACAGCTGAAGCTTTCTTT. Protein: CASSPRGTAEAFF.

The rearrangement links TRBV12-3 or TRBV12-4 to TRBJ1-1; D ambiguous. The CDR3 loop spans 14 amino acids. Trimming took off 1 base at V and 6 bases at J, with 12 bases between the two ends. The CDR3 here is CASSLELTGAEAFF. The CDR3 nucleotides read TGTGCCAGCAGTTTAGAACTTACGGGCGCTGAAGCTTTCTTT.

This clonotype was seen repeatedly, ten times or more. DNA for the CDR3: TGTGCCAGCAGTGACAGGGTGAACACTGAAGCTTTCTTT. It specifies CASSDRVNTEAFF. The rearrangement uses TRBV2 and TRBJ1-1; D is perhaps TRBD1 (5 bases). Germline V gene sequence: CDR1 SNHLY, CDR2 FYNNEI. CDR3 length: 13 residues. V lost 3 bases and J 0 bases, leaving 5 bases between the germline ends.

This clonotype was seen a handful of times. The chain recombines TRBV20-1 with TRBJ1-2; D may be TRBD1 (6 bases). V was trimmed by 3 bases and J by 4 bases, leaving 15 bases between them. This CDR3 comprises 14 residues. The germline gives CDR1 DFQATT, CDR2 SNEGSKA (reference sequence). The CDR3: CSARATGFSYGYTF. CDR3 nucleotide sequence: TGCAGTGCTAGGGCTACAGGGTTTTCCTATGGCTACACCTTC.

The CDR3 DNA reads as TGTGCCAGCAGCTTCCAAGCCGGGGCGGGAGGAAAAGAGACCCAGTACTTC. This sequence encodes CASSFQAGAGGKETQYF. The rearrangement links TRBV7-9 to TRBJ2-5, with 8 bases matching TRBD2. CDR1 and CDR2 from the germline V gene are SEHNR and FQNEAQ (reference sequence). Trimming took 3 bases from V and 3 from J; bases not matched to a gene: 12. This CDR3 region has 17 residues.

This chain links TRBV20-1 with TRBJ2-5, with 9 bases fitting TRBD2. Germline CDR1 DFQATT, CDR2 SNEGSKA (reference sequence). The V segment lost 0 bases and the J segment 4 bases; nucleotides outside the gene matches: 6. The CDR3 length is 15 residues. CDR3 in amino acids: CSARDPLAGAETQYF. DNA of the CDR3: TGCAGTGCTAGAGATCCCTTAGCGGGAGCAGAGACCCAGTACTTC.

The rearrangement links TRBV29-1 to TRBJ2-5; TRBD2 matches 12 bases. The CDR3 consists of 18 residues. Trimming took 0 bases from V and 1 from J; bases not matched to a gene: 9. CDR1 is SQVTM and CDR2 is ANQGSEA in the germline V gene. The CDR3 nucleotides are TGCAGCGTTGAAGATGTCCTAGCGGGAGGGTACCTCCAAGAGACCCAGTACTTC. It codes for CSVEDVLAGGYLQETQYF.

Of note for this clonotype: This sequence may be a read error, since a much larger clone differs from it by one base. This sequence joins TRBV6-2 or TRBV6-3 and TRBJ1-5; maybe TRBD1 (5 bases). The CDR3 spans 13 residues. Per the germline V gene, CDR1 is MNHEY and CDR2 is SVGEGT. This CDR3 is CASSSQGNQPPHF. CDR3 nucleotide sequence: TGTGCCAGCAGTTCCCAGGGCAATCAGCCCCCGCATTTT.

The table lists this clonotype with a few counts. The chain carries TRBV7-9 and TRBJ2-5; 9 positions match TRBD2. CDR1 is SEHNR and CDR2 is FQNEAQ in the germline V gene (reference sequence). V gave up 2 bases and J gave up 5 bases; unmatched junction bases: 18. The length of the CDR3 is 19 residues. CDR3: CASSLPAGTSLNPAETQYF. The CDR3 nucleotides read TGTGCCAGCAGCTTACCGGCCGGGACTAGCCTAAACCCGGCGGAGACCCAGTACTTC.

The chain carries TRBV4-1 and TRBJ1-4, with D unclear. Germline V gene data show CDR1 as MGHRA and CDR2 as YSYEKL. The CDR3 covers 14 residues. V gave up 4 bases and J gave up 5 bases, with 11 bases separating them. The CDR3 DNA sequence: TGCGCCAGCAGCCCGGACGGACTAAATGAAAAACTGTTTTTT. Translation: CASSPDGLNEKLFF.

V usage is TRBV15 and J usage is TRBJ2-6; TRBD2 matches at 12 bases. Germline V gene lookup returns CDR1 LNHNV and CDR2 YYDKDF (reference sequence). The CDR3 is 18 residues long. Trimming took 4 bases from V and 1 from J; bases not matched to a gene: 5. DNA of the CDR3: TGTGCCACCAGCAAAGGACTAGCGGGATCGTCTGGGGCCAACGTCCTGACTTTC. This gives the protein CATSKGLAGSSGANVLTF.

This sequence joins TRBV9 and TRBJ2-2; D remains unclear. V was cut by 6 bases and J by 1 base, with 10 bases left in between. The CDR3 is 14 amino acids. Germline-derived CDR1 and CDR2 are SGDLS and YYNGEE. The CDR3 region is CASKGSRNTGELFF. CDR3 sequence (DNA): TGTGCCAGCAAGGGTAGCAGGAACACCGGGGAGCTGTTTTTT.